The sample holds many counts of the clone carrying this TCR beta chain. The data stem from a study of early T cells in non-severe SARS-CoV-2 infection. At the level of the study: Sequenced material consisted of bulk RNA (from unsorted whole blood), and chains were unpaired.

CDR3 size: 14 residues. V was pared by 6 bases and J by 6 bases, with 17 bases between. The germline gives CDR1 MNHNY, CDR2 SVGAGI (reference sequence). One entry per CDR3 protein, called by TCRdb with MiXCR from the 5' RACE reads. The profile shows about 67,000 distinct CDR3 sequences, 9.5% to 13% of them singletons. The sample comprised whole blood. The clonotype originates from an adult who was a healthcare worker with PCR-confirmed SARS-CoV-2 infection or an uninfected control (not recorded which). This chain connects TRBV6-6 to TRBJ1-2, with D unresolved. The CDR3 loop is CASRSRQELDGYTF. The CDR3 DNA reads as TGTGCCAGCAGATCTCGCCAGGAGTTGGATGGCTACACCTTC.